The 25 T cell receptor beta chains below all came from one sample that was sequenced in a study of blood T cell repertoires in COVID-19. Sequencing was performed with immunoSEQ multiplex PCR; in TCRdb, only in-frame clones are kept and a portion is missing. The sample has about 180,000 clones, 80% to 90% seen once; the top ten hold 1.9%. Sequencing was done on a sample of peripheral blood. Every receptor here comes from a man between 18 and 29 years old who had recovered from COVID-19.

V gene TRBV27 combines with J gene TRBJ1-5; D is possibly TRBD1 (5 bases). V was shortened by 2 bases and J by 5 bases, with 16 bases between the two germline ends. The CDR3 is 16 residues long. The germline CDR1 and CDR2 sequences are MNHEY and SMNVEV (reference sequence). The CDR3 bases are TGTGCCAGCAGTTTAGTAGGACACCCGGGGGATCAGCCCCAGCATTTT. Translating gives CASSLVGHPGDQPQHF.

The chain has TRBV28 and TRBJ2-7; D might be TRBD1 (5 bases). CDR1 MDHEN and CDR2 SYDVKM come from the germline V gene. The length of the CDR3 is 14 residues. Trimming took off 4 bases at V and 5 bases at J, with 15 bases between the two ends. CDR3 amino acids: CASSSDTTGHEQYF. CDR3 DNA sequence: TGTGCCAGCAGTTCGGACACTACTGGCCACGAGCAGTACTTC.

A remark on this clone: Other DNA sequences in the sample encode the same CDR3. In DNA, the CDR3 is TGTGCCAGCAGCTTCGGACAGGGGAACACCGGGGAGCTGTTTTTT. Its translation is CASSFGQGNTGELFF. The chain employs TRBV9 and TRBJ2-2; 8 bases map to TRBD1. The CDR3 runs to 15 residues. The ends lost 4 bases at V and 1 base at J; junction bases unmatched: 3. The germline V gene encodes CDR1 SGDLS and CDR2 YYNGEE. Using reference TRBV9 and TRBJ2-2 for the parts outside the CDR3, the full variable domain is DSGVTQTPKHLITATGQRVTLRCSPRSGDLSVYWYQQSLDQGLQFLIQYYNGEERAKGNILERFSAQQFPDLHSELNLSSLELGDSALYFCASSFGQGNTGELFFGEGSRLTVL.

This sequence joins TRBV7-8 and TRBJ2-3, with TRBD2 matching 9 bases. The germline CDR1 and CDR2 sequences are SGHVS and FQNEAQ. The CDR3 extends over 15 amino acids. V lost 2 bases, J lost 3 bases, and 3 bases stayed unmatched. The chain's CDR3 is CASSLLAGVTDTQYF. The CDR3 DNA sequence: TGTGCCAGCAGCTTATTAGCGGGAGTGACAGATACGCAGTATTTT.

CDR3 sequence reads: CASSPDRGSNQPQHF. The CDR3 coding sequence is TGTGCCAGCAGTCCGGACAGGGGAAGCAATCAGCCCCAGCATTTT. The V gene is TRBV6-2 or TRBV6-3, the J gene TRBJ1-5, with 9 nucleotides matching TRBD1. The CDR3 is 15 amino acids. Losses at the gene ends were 5 bases for V and 1 base for J; bases not matched to a gene: 3. The germline V gene encodes CDR1 MNHEY and CDR2 SVGEGT.

The genes are TRBV6-2 or TRBV6-3 and TRBJ1-2, with D tentatively TRBD1 (6 bases). The CDR3 spans 14 residues. Germline assignment: CDR1 MNHEY and CDR2 SVGEGT. The germline V and J ends were trimmed by 5 bases and 4 bases, with 14 bases remaining between them. The CDR3 spells CASSPGQGPYGYTF. The CDR3 coding sequence is TGTGCCAGCAGTCCAGGCCAGGGGCCCTATGGCTACACCTTC.

The rearrangement links TRBV5-4 to TRBJ2-1; D is possibly TRBD2 (5 bases). The CDR3 consists of 13 residues. Germline CDR1 reads SGHNT; CDR2 reads YYREEE (reference sequence). The ends were cut back, 1 base at V and 9 bases at J, with 11 bases in the middle. CDR3 sequence (DNA): TGTGCCAGCAGCTTGTCCGGGGAAGGTGAGCAGTTCTTC. Translating gives CASSLSGEGEQFF.

This chain joins TRBV7-2 and TRBJ2-2; perhaps TRBD1 as D (5 bases). The CDR3 is 14 amino acids. Germline V CDR1 and CDR2: SGHTA, FQGNSA. Trimming took 3 bases from V and 6 from J, leaving 11 bases between them. The DNA of the CDR3 is TGTGCCAGCAGCTTTATAGGGGTGTCCGGGGAGCTGTTTTTT. Its protein product is CASSFIGVSGELFF.

The gene calls are TRBV10-2 and TRBJ1-1, with TRBD1 as a possible D gene (5 bases). CDR3 length: 12 amino acids. Deletions cut 10 bases from V and 1 base from J, with 10 bases between. Germline lookup yields CDR1 WSHSY and CDR2 SAAADI. Here the CDR3 reads CATGGGNTEAFF. The CDR3 coding sequence is TGCGCCACCGGGGGGGGGAACACTGAAGCTTTCTTT.

The genes are TRBV7-9 and TRBJ1-1; D is ambiguous. The CDR3 runs 14 residues. Germline V gene sequence: CDR1 SEHNR, CDR2 FQNEAQ (reference sequence). V dropped 5 bases and J dropped 6 bases, with 16 bases sitting between them. CDR3 nucleotides: TGTGCCAGCAGCGCTACCACTGGTGAGCCTGAAGCTTTCTTT. Its protein is CASSATTGEPEAFF. The full variable domain, its missing parts supplied by reference TRBV7-9 and TRBJ1-1, is DTGVSQNPRHKITKRGQNVTFRCDPISEHNRLYWYRQTLGQGPEFLTYFQNEAQLEKSRLLSDRFSAERPKGSFSTLEIQRTEQGDSAMYLCASSATTGEPEAFFGQGTRLTVV.

The V gene is TRBV6-2 or TRBV6-3, the J gene TRBJ1-4; 8 bases are shared with TRBD1. Germline loops: CDR1 MNHEY, CDR2 SVGEGT. The V and J ends lost 2 bases and 8 bases, in that order; junction bases with no gene match: 7. The CDR3 length is 15 residues. CDR3 sequence (DNA): TGTGCCAGCAGTTACGGCGGGACAGGAAAAGAAAAACTGTTTTTT. Translating it yields CASSYGGTGKEKLFF.

The chain joins TRBV3-1 (or the pseudogene TRBV3-2) to TRBJ2-3, with D uncertain. This CDR3 region has 13 residues. Germline values: CDR1 LGHDT, CDR2 YNNKEL (reference sequence). Trimming took off 8 bases at V and 1 base at J, with 10 bases between the two ends. The CDR3 sequence: CASSRMGTDTQYF. The CDR3 DNA is TGTGCCAGCTCGCGGATGGGCACAGATACGCAGTATTTT.

The CDR3 loop is CASGVTETSGLYEQYF. CDR3 sequence (DNA): TGTGCTAGTGGGGTTACCGAGACTAGCGGGCTCTACGAGCAGTACTTC. This chain links TRBV12-5 with TRBJ2-7; TRBD2 matches at 10 bases. The germline gives CDR1 LGHNT, CDR2 FRNRAP. This CDR3 contains 16 residues. V lost 6 bases to trimming and J lost 3 bases; unmatched junction nucleotides: 11.

The chain is built from TRBV10-2 and TRBJ1-5; 10 bases are a match to TRBD1. Germline values: CDR1 WSHSY, CDR2 SAAADI. The CDR3 totals 13 residues. Trimming took 7 bases from V and 7 from J; bases not matched to a gene: 4. The CDR3, as DNA: TGCGCCAGCACCGGACAGGGGGGACAGCCCCAGCATTTT. It translates to CASTGQGGQPQHF.

The J gene is TRBJ2-7, the V gene TRBV7-6; 7 bases line up with TRBD2. CDR3 length: 16 amino acids. V shed 4 bases and J 3 bases; nucleotides not matched to a gene: 12. Germline V gene data show CDR1 as SGHVS and CDR2 as FNYEAQ. This CDR3 reads CASSSEGGAGHYEQYF. CDR3 sequence (DNA): TGTGCCAGCAGCTCGGAAGGTGGAGCGGGGCACTACGAGCAGTACTTC.

The rearrangement uses TRBV19 and TRBJ1-1; 7 nucleotides line up with TRBD1. CDR1 is LNHDA, CDR2 SQIVND, per germline (reference sequence). The CDR3 covers 14 residues. Germline trimming cut 7 bases from V and 5 bases from J; bases unmatched to any gene: 10. The CDR3, as DNA: TGTGCCAGTATCAGGCAGGGGGTCATAACTGAAGCTTTCTTT. Encoded protein: CASIRQGVITEAFF.

This clone has more than one count but fewer than ten. The sample holds other DNA sequences that translate to the same CDR3. This chain uses TRBV7-2 with TRBJ2-7; 9 positions agree with TRBD2. Germline V gives CDR1 SGHTA, CDR2 FQGNSA. There are 15 residues in the CDR3. Trimming at V came to 0 bases and at J to 0 bases, leaving 0 bases not matched to a gene. This chain's CDR3 is CASSLASGSSYEQYF. In DNA, the CDR3 is TGTGCCAGCAGCTTAGCTAGCGGGAGCTCCTACGAGCAGTACTTC.

This sequence joins TRBV19 and TRBJ2-1, with 14 bases fitting TRBD2. V was clipped by 7 bases and J by 10 bases; unmatched bases: 9. The CDR3 spans 15 residues. Germline V gene data show CDR1 as LNHDA and CDR2 as SQIVND (reference sequence). DNA for the CDR3: TGTGCCAGTAACACCGGGACTAGCGGGAGCGGGGAGCAGTTCTTC. Protein product: CASNTGTSGSGEQFF.

CDR3 in DNA: TGTGCCAGCAGCCAATTTGCGTACGAGCAGTACTTC. It yields the protein CASSQFAYEQYF. The chain combines TRBV16 with TRBJ2-7; the D is unclear. Germline loops: CDR1 KGHSY, CDR2 FQNENV. Trimming took 1 base from V and 4 from J, leaving 5 bases between them. This CDR3 contains 12 residues.

CDR3 in amino acids: CASSYGGQTTQYF. The CDR3 DNA reads TGTGCCAGCAGTTACGGGGGCCAGACTACGCAGTATTTT. The chain carries TRBV6-2 or TRBV6-3 and TRBJ2-3; a possible D gene is TRBD1 (6 bases). Germline loops: CDR1 MNHEY, CDR2 SVGEGT. This CDR3 contains 13 residues. With 2 bases removed from V and 8 bases from J, the gap between germline ends came to 11 bases.

This clone appeared once. The rearrangement links TRBV19 to TRBJ2-5, with D possibly matching TRBD2 (6 bases). Germline CDR1 and CDR2: LNHDA and SQIVND (reference sequence). Trimming left V 2 bases short and J 3 bases short, with 7 bases between. This CDR3 contains 13 residues. CDR3 nucleotides: TGTGCCAGTAGTATACGCGGGAAAGAGACCCAGTACTTC. It is translated as CASSIRGKETQYF.

The rearrangement links TRBV28 to TRBJ2-7, with TRBD2 identical over 7 bases. CDR3 length: 13 residues. The V and J ends lost 10 bases and 2 bases, in that order; junction bases with no gene match: 8. Germline V gene sequence: CDR1 MDHEN, CDR2 SYDVKM. CDR3 nucleotide sequence: TGTGCCACCTCATGGGGGGGTACCTACGAGCAGTACTTC. Residues: CATSWGGTYEQYF.

The rearrangement links TRBV28 to TRBJ2-3; D might be TRBD2 (6 bases). CDR3 length equals 18 residues. The germline V and J ends were trimmed by 3 bases and 2 bases, with 21 bases remaining between them. Germline assignment: CDR1 MDHEN and CDR2 SYDVKM. The chain's CDR3 is CASSLASASADFTDTQYF. The CDR3 nucleotides are TGTGCCAGCAGTTTGGCCTCGGCTAGCGCTGATTTCACAGATACGCAGTATTTT.

This chain uses TRBV7-2 with TRBJ1-1; perhaps TRBD1 as D (6 bases). The CDR3 sequence is 13 residues long. Germline CDR1 reads SGHTA; CDR2 reads FQGNSA. V was shortened by 3 bases and J by 11 bases, with 16 bases between the two germline ends. The CDR3 sequence: CASSFLPRQAAFF. In DNA form, the CDR3 reads TGTGCCAGCAGCTTTCTTCCGAGACAGGCTGCTTTCTTT.

The CDR3 here is CATSDRGTGPDYNEQFF. CDR3 nucleotides: TGTGCCACCAGTGATAGAGGAACAGGTCCAGACTACAATGAGCAGTTCTTC. The V gene is TRBV24-1, the J gene TRBJ2-1; D possibly corresponds to TRBD1 (5 bases). The ends were cut back, 3 bases at V and 3 bases at J, with 17 bases in the middle. Per the germline V gene, CDR1 is KGHDR and CDR2 is SFDVKD. The CDR3 has 17 residues.